The subject of this entry is one T cell receptor beta chain. Its antigen remains unidentified. Germline V gene lookup returns CDR1 SEHNR and CDR2 FQNEAQ (reference sequence). Trimming cost V 6 bases and J 5 bases, with 13 bases left between them. The CDR3 runs 13 residues. These data originate in a study of CD8 T cells in ankylosing spondylitis. TCRdb called the 5' RACE reads again in MiXCR, with one record for every CDR3 protein. The top ten hold 13% to 15% of the sample, which has 250,000 to 350,000 distinct CDR3 sequences, around 7.6% seen once. Study outcomes and limitations: Typical of ankylosing spondylitis blood, it appeared, was a TCR beta motif of several highly homologous variants. Matched ankylosing spondylitis synovial fluid reportedly showed significant enrichment of disease-linked clones. There were earlier reports of some motif variants in reactive arthritis synovial fluid and blood.

Specimen: blood, either unsorted or a sorted T cell fraction (not recorded which). The sequence was obtained from a male donor with ankylosing spondylitis. V is TRBV7-9 and J is TRBJ2-5; a possible D gene is TRBD1 (5 bases). This CDR3 reads CASSSGMSETQYF. The CDR3 DNA follows: TGTGCCAGCAGTTCAGGGATGAGCGAGACCCAGTACTTC.